This TCR beta chain was recovered during a study of regulatory T cells in long-lasting Graves disease. Construction of TCR beta libraries relied on iRepertoire HTBI primers and on Arm-PCR targeting CDR3 regions. TCRdb passed the multiplex PCR reads through MiXCR, listing each CDR3 protein once. The sample gives around 500,000 distinct CDR3 sequences, 13% of which show up once; roughly 9.7% is in the top ten. The germline V gene has CDR1 DFQATT and CDR2 SNEGSKA (reference sequence). This CDR3 is 12 amino acids long. The time point denotes: newly diagnosed GD, antithyroid drugs for less than 3 months. Isolated PBMC RNA provided the starting material for the TCR library. This clonotype was seen repeatedly, ten times or more. This sample also belongs to another study, concerning T cells in Graves' hyperthyroidism and ophthalmopathy. Per that paper: The study based diagnoses on clinical symptoms, serum thyroxine and TRAb, thyroid ultrasound and orbital computed tomography.

The sequencing used peripheral blood mononuclear cells (PBMCs), collected at new diagnosis, from a patient treated with antithyroid drugs. This sequence originates from a man aged 30 to 45 with Graves disease. The chain combines TRBV20-1 with TRBJ2-7; D is unclear. CDR3 protein: CSPLGLGYEQYF. The CDR3 DNA follows: TGCAGCCCTCTCGGCCTCGGGTACGAGCAGTACTTC.